This T cell receptor beta chain was retrieved from a study of blood T cell repertoires in COVID-19. The assay was immunoSEQ multiplex PCR, and TCRdb's table has in-frame clones only and misses some. Among over 200,000 clones listed, roughly 89% were seen once. The CDR3 covers 16 residues. CDR1 is SGHTA and CDR2 is FQGTGA in the germline V gene. V shed 4 bases and J 1 base; nucleotides not matched to a gene: 2. Enrolled through a virtual design, the participants were between about 18 and 100 years of age and came from about two dozen US areas. Membership in each cohort depended on participant-reported clinical history.

The V call is TRBV7-3, the J call TRBJ2-3; TRBD2 matches at 13 bases. The clonotype comes from a woman between 25 and 40 years old with acute COVID-19. Sequencing used PBMCs or T cells enriched from blood (not recorded which). As DNA, the CDR3 is TGTGCCAGCAGCTACGGGACTAGCGGGGGCACAGATACGCAGTATTTT. The encoded protein is CASSYGTSGGTDTQYF.